A single T cell receptor (beta chain) is shown here with its context. Its matching antigen is unknown. These data are taken from a study of Ad26.COV2.S vaccination and SARS-CoV-2 variants. Looking at the study overall: Doses of Ad26.COV2.S were injected into muscle once or twice, 56 days apart.

Indicated treatment: about 20 received Ad26.COV2.S at low or high dose, single or two shots; roughly five received placebo; per-sample allocation not given. Samples were taken on day 63 after the first vaccine or placebo injection. Study conclusions and caveats: Whether participants received vaccine or placebo, their non-spike TCR breadth was similar. Overall T cell responses may have been underestimated by the analyses of TCR breadth and depth. Recipients given vaccine exceeded placebo recipients in spike-specific TCR breadth.

The germline V gene has CDR1 KGHSH and CDR2 LQKENI. The V and J ends lost 2 bases and 2 bases respectively, with 11 bases between them. This CDR3 is 15 amino acids long. TCRdb's table, derived via immunoSEQ multiplex PCR, lists solely in-frame clones and lacks some. The sample has around 350,000 clones; 80% to 90% are singletons. The chain has TRBV18 and TRBJ2-3; D gene ambiguous. The sample in question was peripheral blood, obtained in a trial of Ad26.COV2.S vaccine versus placebo. This receptor was obtained from a person between 18 and 60 years old who received the Ad26.COV2.S COVID-19 vaccine or a placebo. The CDR3 region has the DNA TGTGCCAGCTCACCATGGGCGCAGGACACAGATACGCAGTATTTT. Protein sequence: CASSPWAQDTDTQYF.